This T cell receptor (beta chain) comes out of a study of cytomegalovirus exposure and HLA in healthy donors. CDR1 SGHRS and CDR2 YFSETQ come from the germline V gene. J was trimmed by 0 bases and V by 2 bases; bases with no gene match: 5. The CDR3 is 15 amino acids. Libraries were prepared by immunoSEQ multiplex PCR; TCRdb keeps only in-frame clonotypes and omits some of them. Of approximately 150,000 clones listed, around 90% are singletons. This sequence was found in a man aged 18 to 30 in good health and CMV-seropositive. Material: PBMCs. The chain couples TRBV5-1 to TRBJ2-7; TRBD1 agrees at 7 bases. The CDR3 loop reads CASSFARDSSYEQYF. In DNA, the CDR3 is TGCGCCAGCAGCTTTGCCCGGGACAGCTCCTACGAGCAGTACTTC. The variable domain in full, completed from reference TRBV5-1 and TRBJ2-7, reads KAGVTQTPRYLIKTRGQQVTLSCSPISGHRSVSWYQQTPGQGLQFLFEYFSETQRNKGNFPGRFSGRQFSNSRSEMNVSTLELGDSALYLCASSFARDSSYEQYFGPGTRLTVT.